The entry below describes one TCR beta chain. This CDR3 spans 15 amino acids. Germline assignment: CDR1 LGHNA and CDR2 YSLEER. Trimming left V 0 bases short and J 0 bases short, with 6 bases between. These data originate in a study of control samples from healthy donors and cancer patients. The data were produced by immunoSEQ multiplex PCR, yet TCRdb's version contains in-frame clones alone and is incomplete. The sample yields under 150,000 clones, under 90% seen once. Sequenced material: blood. The sequence came from a man younger than 45 in good health. This chain connects TRBV4-3 to TRBJ2-1, with D hard to call. The CDR3 loop reads CASSQETSSYNEQFF. For the CDR3, the DNA is TGCGCCAGCAGCCAAGAGACCAGCTCCTACAATGAGCAGTTCTTC.